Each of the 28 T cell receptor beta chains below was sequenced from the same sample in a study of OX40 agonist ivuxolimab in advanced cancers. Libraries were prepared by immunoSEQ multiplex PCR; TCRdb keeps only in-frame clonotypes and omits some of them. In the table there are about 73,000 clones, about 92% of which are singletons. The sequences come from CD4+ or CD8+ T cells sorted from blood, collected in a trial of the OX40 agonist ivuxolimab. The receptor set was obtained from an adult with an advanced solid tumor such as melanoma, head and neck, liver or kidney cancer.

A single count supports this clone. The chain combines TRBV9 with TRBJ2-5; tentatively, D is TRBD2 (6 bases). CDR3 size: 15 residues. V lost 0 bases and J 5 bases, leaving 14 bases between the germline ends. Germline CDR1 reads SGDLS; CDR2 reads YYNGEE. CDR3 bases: TGTGCCAGCAGCGTAGGCGGGGCCGCGGGGGAGACCCAGTACTTC. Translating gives CASSVGGAAGETQYF.

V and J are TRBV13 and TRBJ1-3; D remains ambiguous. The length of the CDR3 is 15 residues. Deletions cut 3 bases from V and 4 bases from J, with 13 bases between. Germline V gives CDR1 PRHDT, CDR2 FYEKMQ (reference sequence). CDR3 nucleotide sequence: TGTGCCAGCAGCTTGGAGGGATTCCGAGGAAACACCATATATTTT. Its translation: CASSLEGFRGNTIYF.

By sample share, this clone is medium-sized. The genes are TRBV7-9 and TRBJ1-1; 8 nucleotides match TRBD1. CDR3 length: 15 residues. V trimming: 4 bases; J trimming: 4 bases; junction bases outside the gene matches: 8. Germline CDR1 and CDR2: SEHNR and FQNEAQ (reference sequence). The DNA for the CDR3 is TGTGCCAGCAGCTCTTCCGGGACAGGAATCACTGAAGCTTTCTTT. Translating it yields CASSSSGTGITEAFF.

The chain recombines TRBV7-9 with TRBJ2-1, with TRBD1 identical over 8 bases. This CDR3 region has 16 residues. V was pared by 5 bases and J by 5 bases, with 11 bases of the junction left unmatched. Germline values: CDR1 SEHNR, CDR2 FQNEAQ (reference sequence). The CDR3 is CASSDTDRGMDNEQFF. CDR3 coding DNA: TGTGCCAGCAGCGACACCGACAGGGGCATGGACAATGAGCAGTTCTTC.

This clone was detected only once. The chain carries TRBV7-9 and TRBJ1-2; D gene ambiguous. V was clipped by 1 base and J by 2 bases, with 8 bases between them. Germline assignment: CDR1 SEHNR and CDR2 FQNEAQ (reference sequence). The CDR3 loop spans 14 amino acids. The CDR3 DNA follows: TGTGCCAGCAGCTTAGAGGACCTCAACTATGGCTACACCTTC. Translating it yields CASSLEDLNYGYTF.

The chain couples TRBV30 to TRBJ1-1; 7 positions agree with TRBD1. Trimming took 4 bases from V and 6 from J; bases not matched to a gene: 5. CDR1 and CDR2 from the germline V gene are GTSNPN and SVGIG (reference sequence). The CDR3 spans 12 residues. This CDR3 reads CAWTGGFSEAFF. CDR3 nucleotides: TGTGCCTGGACAGGGGGATTTTCTGAAGCTTTCTTT. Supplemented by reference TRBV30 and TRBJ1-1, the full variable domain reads SQTIHQWPATLVQPVGSPLSLECTVEGTSNPNLYWYRQAAGRGLQLLFYSVGIGQISSEVPQNLSASRPQDRQFILSSKKLLLSDSGFYLCAWTGGFSEAFFGQGTRLTVV.

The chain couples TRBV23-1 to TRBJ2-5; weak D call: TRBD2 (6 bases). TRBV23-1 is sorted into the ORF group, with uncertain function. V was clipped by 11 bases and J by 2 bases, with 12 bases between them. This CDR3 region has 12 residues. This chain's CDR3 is CADPGLQETQYF. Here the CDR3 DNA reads TGCGCCGATCCGGGACTTCAAGAGACCCAGTACTTC.

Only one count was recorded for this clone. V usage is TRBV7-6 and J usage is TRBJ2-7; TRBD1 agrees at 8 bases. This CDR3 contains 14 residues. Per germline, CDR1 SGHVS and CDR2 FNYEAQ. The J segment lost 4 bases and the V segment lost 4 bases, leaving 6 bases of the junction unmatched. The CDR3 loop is CASSSQTGDYEQYF. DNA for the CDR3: TGTGCCAGCAGCTCTCAGACAGGGGATTACGAGCAGTACTTC.

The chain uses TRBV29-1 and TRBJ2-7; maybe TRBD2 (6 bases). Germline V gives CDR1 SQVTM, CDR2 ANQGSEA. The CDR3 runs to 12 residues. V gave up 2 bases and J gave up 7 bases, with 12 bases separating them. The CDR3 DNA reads TGCAGCGTTGAATCTGGGGGAGGAGAGCAGTACTTC. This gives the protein CSVESGGGEQYF.

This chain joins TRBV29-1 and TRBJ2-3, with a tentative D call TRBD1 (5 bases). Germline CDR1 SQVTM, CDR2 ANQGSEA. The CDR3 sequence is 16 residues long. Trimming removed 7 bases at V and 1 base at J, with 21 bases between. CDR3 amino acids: CSALPEAAQGTDTQYF. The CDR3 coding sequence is TGCAGCGCCTTACCTGAGGCAGCACAGGGCACAGATACGCAGTATTTT.

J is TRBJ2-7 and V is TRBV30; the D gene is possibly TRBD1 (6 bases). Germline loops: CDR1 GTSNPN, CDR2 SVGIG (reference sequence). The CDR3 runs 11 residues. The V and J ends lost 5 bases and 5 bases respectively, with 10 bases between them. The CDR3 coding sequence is TGTGCCTGGGGGGCAGGGGACGAGCAGTACTTC. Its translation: CAWGAGDEQYF.

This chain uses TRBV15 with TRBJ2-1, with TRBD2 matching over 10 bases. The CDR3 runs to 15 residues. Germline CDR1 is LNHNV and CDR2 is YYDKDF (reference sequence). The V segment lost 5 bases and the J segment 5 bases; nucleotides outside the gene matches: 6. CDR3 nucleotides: TGTGCCACCAGCCGCCCGGGACTAGCGAACAATGAGCAGTTCTTC. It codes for CATSRPGLANNEQFF.

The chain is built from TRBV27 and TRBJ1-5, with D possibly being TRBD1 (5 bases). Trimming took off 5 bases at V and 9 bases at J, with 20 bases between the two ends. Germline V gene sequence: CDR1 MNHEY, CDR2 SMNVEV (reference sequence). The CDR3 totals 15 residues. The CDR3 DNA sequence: TGTGCCAGCAGTCCGATCCCCGGGGGGTCGGGGCCCCAGCATTTT. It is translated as CASSPIPGGSGPQHF.

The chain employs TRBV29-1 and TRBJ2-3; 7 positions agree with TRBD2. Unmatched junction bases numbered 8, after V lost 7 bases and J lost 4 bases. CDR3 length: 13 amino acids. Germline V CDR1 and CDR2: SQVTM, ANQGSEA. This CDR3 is CSAALGGADTQYF. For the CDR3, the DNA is TGCAGCGCAGCCCTGGGGGGGGCAGATACGCAGTATTTT.

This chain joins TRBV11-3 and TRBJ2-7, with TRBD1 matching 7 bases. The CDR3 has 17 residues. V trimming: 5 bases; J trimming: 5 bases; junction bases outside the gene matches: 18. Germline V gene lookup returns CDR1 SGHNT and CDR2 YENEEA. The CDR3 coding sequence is TGTGCCAGCAGCCTAGCCAACTACAGGGGATCTTGCCACGAGCAGTACTTC. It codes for CASSLANYRGSCHEQYF.

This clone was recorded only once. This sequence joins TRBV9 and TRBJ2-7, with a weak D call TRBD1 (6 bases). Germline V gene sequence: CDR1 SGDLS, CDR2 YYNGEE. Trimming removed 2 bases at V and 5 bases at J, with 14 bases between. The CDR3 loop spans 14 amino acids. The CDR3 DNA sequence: TGTGCCAGCAGCGTTTCCCCAGGGGTCCACGAGCAGTACTTC. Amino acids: CASSVSPGVHEQYF.

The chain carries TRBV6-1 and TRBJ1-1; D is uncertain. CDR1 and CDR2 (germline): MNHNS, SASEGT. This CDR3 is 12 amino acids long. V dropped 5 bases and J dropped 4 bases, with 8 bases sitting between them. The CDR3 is CASSPIATEAFF. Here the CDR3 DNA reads TGTGCCAGCAGTCCGATTGCCACTGAAGCTTTCTTT.

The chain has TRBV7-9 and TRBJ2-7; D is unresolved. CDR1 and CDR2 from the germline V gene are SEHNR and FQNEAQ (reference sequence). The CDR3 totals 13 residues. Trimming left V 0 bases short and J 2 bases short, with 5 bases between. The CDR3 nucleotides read TGTGCCAGCAGCTTAGCAGGGACCTACGAGCAGTACTTC. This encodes CASSLAGTYEQYF.

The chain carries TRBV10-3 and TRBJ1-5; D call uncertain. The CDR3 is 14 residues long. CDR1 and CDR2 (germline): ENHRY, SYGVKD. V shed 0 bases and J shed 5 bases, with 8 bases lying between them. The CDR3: CAISESGEYQPQHF. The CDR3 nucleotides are TGTGCCATCAGTGAGTCAGGAGAGTATCAGCCCCAGCATTTT.

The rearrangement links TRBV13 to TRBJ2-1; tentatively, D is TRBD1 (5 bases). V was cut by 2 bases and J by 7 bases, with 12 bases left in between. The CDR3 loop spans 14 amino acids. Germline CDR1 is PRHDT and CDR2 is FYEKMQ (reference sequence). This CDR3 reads CASSLWQGKNEQFF. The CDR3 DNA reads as TGTGCCAGCAGCTTATGGCAGGGCAAGAATGAGCAGTTCTTC.

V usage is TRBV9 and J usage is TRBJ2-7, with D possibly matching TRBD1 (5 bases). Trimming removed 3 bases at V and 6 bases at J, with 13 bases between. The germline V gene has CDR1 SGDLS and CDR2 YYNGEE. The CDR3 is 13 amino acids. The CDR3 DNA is TGTGCCAGCAGCGCCCCAGCAGGGATCGAGCAGTACTTC. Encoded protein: CASSAPAGIEQYF.

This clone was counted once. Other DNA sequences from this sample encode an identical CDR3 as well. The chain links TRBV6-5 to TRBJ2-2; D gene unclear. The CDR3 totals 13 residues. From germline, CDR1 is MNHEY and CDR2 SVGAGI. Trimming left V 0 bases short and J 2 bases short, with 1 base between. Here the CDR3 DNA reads TGTGCCAGCAGTTACTCTAACACCGGGGAGCTGTTTTTT. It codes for CASSYSNTGELFF.

The CDR3 reads CASSVVSNTGELFF. In nucleotides, the CDR3 is TGTGCCAGCAGCGTAGTTTCTAACACCGGGGAGCTGTTTTTT. The chain employs TRBV9 and TRBJ2-2; no reliable D call. Trimming removed 0 bases at V and 2 bases at J, with 5 bases between. The CDR3 contains 14 residues. Germline CDR1 reads SGDLS; CDR2 reads YYNGEE.

The CDR3 bases are TGTGCCAGCAGCGCACCCCCGTCAGGGGATGGTGAGCAGTTCTTC. This translates into CASSAPPSGDGEQFF. This chain uses TRBV7-3 with TRBJ2-1; possibly TRBD1 for D (6 bases). Per the germline V gene, CDR1 is SGHTA and CDR2 is FQGTGA. Trimming removed 5 bases at V and 9 bases at J, with 20 bases between. The CDR3 contains 15 residues.

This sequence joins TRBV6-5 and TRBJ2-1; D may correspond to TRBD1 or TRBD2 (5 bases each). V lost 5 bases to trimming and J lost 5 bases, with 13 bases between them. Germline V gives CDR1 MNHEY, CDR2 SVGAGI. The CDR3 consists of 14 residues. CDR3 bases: TGTGCCAGCAGTAATACCGGGGACCACAATGAGCAGTTCTTC. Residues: CASSNTGDHNEQFF.

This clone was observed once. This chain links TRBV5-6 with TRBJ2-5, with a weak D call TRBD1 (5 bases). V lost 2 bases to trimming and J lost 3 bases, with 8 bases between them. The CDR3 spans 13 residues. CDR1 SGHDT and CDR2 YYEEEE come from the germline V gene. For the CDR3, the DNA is TGTGCCAGCAGCTTCTTGACAGAAGAGACCCAGTACTTC. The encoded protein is CASSFLTEETQYF.

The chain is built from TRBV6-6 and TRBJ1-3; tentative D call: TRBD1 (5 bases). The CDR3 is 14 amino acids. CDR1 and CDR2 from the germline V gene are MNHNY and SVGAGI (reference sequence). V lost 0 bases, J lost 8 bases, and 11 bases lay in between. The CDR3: CASSYSGGGDTIYF. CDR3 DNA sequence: TGTGCCAGCAGTTACTCGGGGGGTGGGGACACCATATATTTT.

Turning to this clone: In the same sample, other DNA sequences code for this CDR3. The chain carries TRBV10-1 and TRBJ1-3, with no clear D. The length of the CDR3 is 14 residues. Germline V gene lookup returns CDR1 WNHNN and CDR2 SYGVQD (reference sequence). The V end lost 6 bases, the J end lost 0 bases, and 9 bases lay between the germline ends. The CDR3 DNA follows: TGCGCCAGCAGAGGGTCCAACTCTGGAAACACCATATATTTT. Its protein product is CASRGSNSGNTIYF.